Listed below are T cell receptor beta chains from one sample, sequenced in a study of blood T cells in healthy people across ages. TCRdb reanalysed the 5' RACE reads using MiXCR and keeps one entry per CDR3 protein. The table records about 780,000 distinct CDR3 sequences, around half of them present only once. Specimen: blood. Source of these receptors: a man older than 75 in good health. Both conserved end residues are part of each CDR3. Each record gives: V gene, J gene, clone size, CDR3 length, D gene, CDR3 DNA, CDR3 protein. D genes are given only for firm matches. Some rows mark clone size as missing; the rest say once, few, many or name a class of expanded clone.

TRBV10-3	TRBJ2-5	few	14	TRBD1	TGTGCCATCAGTGGGGACAGCTCGGAAGAGACCCAGTACTTC	CAISGDSSEETQYF
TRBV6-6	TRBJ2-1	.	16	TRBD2	TGTGCCAGCAGTACTCCCGGGACTAGCGGGAGAAATGAGCAGTTCTTC	CASSTPGTSGRNEQFF
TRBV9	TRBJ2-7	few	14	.	TGTGCCAGCAGCGTAGGATCTGGCTCCTACGAGCAGTACTTC	CASSVGSGSYEQYF
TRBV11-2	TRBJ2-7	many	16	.	TGTGCCAGCAGCGCCACACACTACACAGGGTCCTACGAGCAGTACTTC	CASSATHYTGSYEQYF
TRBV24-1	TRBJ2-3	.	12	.	TGTGCCACCAGTGATCCGGGAGATACGCAGTATTTT	CATSDPGDTQYF
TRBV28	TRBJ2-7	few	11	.	TGTGCCAGCACAGGGGGGTACGAGCAGTACTTC	CASTGGYEQYF
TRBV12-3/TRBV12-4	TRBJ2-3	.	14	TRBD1	TGTGCCAGCCGCTGGAGACAGGGGTCAGATACGCAGTATTTT	CASRWRQGSDTQYF
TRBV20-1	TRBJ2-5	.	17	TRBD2	TGCAGTGCCCCCCGCCTAGCGGGAGGGACCTCCCGAGAGACCCAGTACTTC	CSAPRLAGGTSRETQYF
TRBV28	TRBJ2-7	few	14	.	TGTGCCAGCAGGGACGGGGCAGGTCTCTACGAGCAGTACTTC	CASRDGAGLYEQYF
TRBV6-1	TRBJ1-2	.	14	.	TGTGCCAGCAACTGGGGCGGTGATAGCTATGGCTACACCTTC	CASNWGGDSYGYTF
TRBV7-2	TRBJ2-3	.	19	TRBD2	TGTGCCAGCAGCTTGGTAGCGGGGGGACTCGCGACTACCACAGATACGCAGTATTTT	CASSLVAGGLATTTDTQYF
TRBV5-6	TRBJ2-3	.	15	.	TGTGCCAGCAGCTCCCTCAGTGGATCGCCAGATACGCAGTATTTT	CASSSLSGSPDTQYF
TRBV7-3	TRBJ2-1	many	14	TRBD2	TGTGCCAGCAGCGTCAGCGGGAGGGGGAATGAGCAGTTCTTC	CASSVSGRGNEQFF
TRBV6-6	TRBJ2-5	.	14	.	TGTGCCAGCGGGGATAGGGGAGGCCAAGAGACCCAGTACTTC	CASGDRGGQETQYF
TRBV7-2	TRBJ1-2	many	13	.	TGTGCCAGCAGTGCAACAGGGAACTATGGCTACACCTTC	CASSATGNYGYTF
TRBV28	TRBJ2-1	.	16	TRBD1	TGTGCCAGCAGTTCGACAGGGGACGGCTCCTACAATGAGCAGTTCTTC	CASSSTGDGSYNEQFF
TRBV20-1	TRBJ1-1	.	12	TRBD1	TGCAGTGCCACGAGCGACAGGGTTGGAGCTTTCTTT	CSATSDRVGAFF
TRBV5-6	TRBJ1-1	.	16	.	TGTGCCAACAGCTTGACACAGGGAAATTGGAACACTGAAGCTTTCTTT	CANSLTQGNWNTEAFF
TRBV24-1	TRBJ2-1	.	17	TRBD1	TGTGCCACCAGTGAGACCGGGACAGGGGGCAACTACAATGAGCAGTTCTTC	CATSETGTGGNYNEQFF
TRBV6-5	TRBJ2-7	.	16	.	TGTGCCAGCACTCCAAGCCAGGGTCAGGGGACTCGCGAGCAGTACTTC	CASTPSQGQGTREQYF
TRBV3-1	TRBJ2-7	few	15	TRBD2	TGTGCCAGCAGCCAGGGCGCTAGCGGGAGCTACGAGCAGTACTTC	CASSQGASGSYEQYF
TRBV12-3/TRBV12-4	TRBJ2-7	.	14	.	TGTGCCAGCAGTGTAAACGAACACTCCTACGAGCAGTACTTC	CASSVNEHSYEQYF
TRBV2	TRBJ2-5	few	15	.	TGTGCCAGCAGTGATCCAGGGGACCTCCAAGAGACCCAGTACTTC	CASSDPGDLQETQYF
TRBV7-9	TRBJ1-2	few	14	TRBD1	TGTGCCAGTACCGACAGGGGGAGAAACTATGGCTACACCTTC	CASTDRGRNYGYTF
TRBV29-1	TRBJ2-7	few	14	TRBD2	TGCAGCGGACTAGCGGGAGGTTGGTCCTACGAGCAGTACTTC	CSGLAGGWSYEQYF
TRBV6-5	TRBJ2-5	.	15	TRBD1	TGTGCCAGCAGTTACACCCAGGGGGCGGGAGAGACCCAGTACTTC	CASSYTQGAGETQYF
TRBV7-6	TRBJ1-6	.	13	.	TGTGCCAGCAGCTTAGGCCAGCATGAGGCCCTCCACTTT	CASSLGQHEALHF
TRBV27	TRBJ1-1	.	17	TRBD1	TGTGCCAGCAGTTTAAAGGGGGGGACAGGGTGGCTCACTGAAGCTTTCTTT	CASSLKGGTGWLTEAFF
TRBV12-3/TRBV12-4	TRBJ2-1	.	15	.	TGTGCCAGCAGTTTTGGCGTGGACGCCTACAATGAGCAGTTCTTC	CASSFGVDAYNEQFF
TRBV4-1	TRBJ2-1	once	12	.	TGCGCCAGCAGCCAAAATTTCAATGAGCAGTTCTTC	CASSQNFNEQFF
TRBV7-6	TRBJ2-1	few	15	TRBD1	TGTGCCAGCAGCAACAGGGGGCAGGGGAACAATGAGCAGTTCTTC	CASSNRGQGNNEQFF
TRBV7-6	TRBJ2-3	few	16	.	TGTGCCAGCAGCTTGAGGGGGGCGCTGAATACAGATACGCAGTATTTT	CASSLRGALNTDTQYF
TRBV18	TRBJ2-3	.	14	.	TGTGCCGGCTCATCGGGCCGGCGGATAGATACGCAGTATTTT	CAGSSGRRIDTQYF
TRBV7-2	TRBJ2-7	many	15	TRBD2	TGTGCCAGCAGCTTAGTTGCGGGAGGGGCCTACGAGCAGTACTTC	CASSLVAGGAYEQYF
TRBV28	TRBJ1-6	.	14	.	TGTGCCAGCTGGAGTGCTGGGGAAAATTCACCCCTCCACTTT	CASWSAGENSPLHF
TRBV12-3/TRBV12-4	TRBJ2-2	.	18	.	TGTGCCAGCAGTTTCGGAGGGGCGGGACGTGTGAACACCGGGGAGCTGTTTTTT	CASSFGGAGRVNTGELFF
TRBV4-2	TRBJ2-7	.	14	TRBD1	TGTGCCAGCAGCCAAGACTTGGACAGGGACGAGCAGTACTTC	CASSQDLDRDEQYF
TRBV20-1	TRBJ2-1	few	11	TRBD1	TGCAGTGCTAGAGAACAGGGGGCTGAGTTCTTC	CSAREQGAEFF
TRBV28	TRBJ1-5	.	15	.	TGTGCCAGCAGCACCATCATCCTGCGGGATCAGCCCCAGCATTTT	CASSTIILRDQPQHF
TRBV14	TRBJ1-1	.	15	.	TGTGCCAGCAGCCAGAACCGGGCTTCAAGGGCTGAAGCTTTCTTT	CASSQNRASRAEAFF
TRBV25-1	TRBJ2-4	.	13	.	TGTGCCAGCAGCGGGAGAGGGAAAAACATTCAGTACTTC	CASSGRGKNIQYF